The T cell receptor beta chain under discussion was sequenced for a study of cytomegalovirus exposure and HLA in healthy donors. Study results and caveats: Later analysis associated a missense DCLRE1C variant with TCR beta V- and J-gene trimming.

Germline CDR1 reads LNHDA; CDR2 reads SQIVND (reference sequence). V lost 3 bases and J lost 8, with 18 bases in between. CDR3 length equals 15 residues. On this clone: The antigen is not known.

This PCR relied on a set of 60 Vbeta primers and 13 Jbeta primers. TCRdb keeps only in-frame clones here, not all; method: immunoSEQ multiplex PCR. The sample has approximately 150,000 clones, about 74% seen once. The sample consisted of PBMCs. The source of this sequence is a man aged 35-49 years in good health and CMV-seropositive. The chain recombines TRBV19 with TRBJ2-3; D is possibly TRBD2 (5 bases). In DNA, the CDR3 is TGTGCCAGTAGTATCCAAAGCGGAAGCACCGGTACGCAGTATTTT. Translation gives CASSIQSGSTGTQYF.